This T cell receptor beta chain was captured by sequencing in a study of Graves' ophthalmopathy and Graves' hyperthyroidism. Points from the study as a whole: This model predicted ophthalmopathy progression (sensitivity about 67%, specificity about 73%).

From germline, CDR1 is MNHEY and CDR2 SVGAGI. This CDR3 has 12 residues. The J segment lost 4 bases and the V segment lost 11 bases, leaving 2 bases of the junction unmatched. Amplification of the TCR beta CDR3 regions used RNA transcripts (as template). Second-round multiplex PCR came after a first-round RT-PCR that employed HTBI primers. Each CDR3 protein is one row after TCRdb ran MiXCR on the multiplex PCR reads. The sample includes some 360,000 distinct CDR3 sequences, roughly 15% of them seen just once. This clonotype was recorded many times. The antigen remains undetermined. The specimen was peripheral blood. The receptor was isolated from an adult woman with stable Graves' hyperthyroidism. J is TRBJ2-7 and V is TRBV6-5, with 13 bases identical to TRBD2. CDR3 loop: CAATSGGYEQYF. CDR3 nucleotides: TGTGCCGCGACTAGCGGGGGGTACGAGCAGTACTTC.